The rows below give T cell receptor beta chains drawn from one sample of a study of CD8 T cells in ankylosing spondylitis. Each CDR3 protein gets one entry after TCRdb re-called the 5' RACE reads with MiXCR. The sample holds some 250,000 distinct CDR3 sequences, about 24% seen once. The sequencing input was blood, either unsorted or a sorted T cell fraction (not recorded which). The receptors here all came from a male donor with ankylosing spondylitis or in good health (not recorded which). Each CDR3 is given without its conserved first and last residue. Each record gives: J gene, V gene, CDR3 protein.

>TRBJ1-4|TRBV10-3
AISDDRVGEKLF
>TRBJ2-1|TRBV20-1
SAILLGLARSNEQF
>TRBJ2-7|TRBV28
ASRTRRTNYEQY
>TRBJ2-7|TRBV20-1
SAVDTYEQY
>TRBJ2-7|TRBV20-1
SAPAPSSYEQY
>TRBJ2-7|TRBV29-1
SVQTGLTGHEQY
>TRBJ2-1|TRBV6-1
ASSEDRQF
>TRBJ2-4|TRBV10-3
AISAGGSNIQY
>TRBJ2-3|TRBV4-1
ASSQDPSGGARDTQY
>TRBJ2-3|TRBV25-1
ASRGGLSSDTQY
>TRBJ2-7|TRBV18
ASSPGGGSSYEQY
>TRBJ2-1|TRBV3-1
ASSLSRPSGAYEQF
>TRBJ1-1|TRBV29-1
SVERQMNTEAF
>TRBJ2-7|TRBV29-1
SVEDRVQGTSYEQY
>TRBJ2-7|TRBV12-3/TRBV12-4
ASSEWGAGNEQY
>TRBJ2-2|TRBV6-1
ASSRDRATGELF
>TRBJ1-1|TRBV4-1
ASSQDLSTVNTEAF
>TRBJ2-1|TRBV12-3/TRBV12-4
ASSTTRGEQF
>TRBJ2-7|TRBV5-6
ASTHGRWADEQY
>TRBJ2-7|TRBV28
ASRVVGSYEQY
>TRBJ2-5|TRBV10-3
AISESGQQETQY
>TRBJ2-3|TRBV15
ATSRGGLADTQY
>TRBJ2-7|TRBV10-1
ASSPGTKRFYEQY
>TRBJ2-2|TRBV5-1
ASSSSEAGGELF
>TRBJ2-7|TRBV12-3/TRBV12-4
ASSATGSLSYEQY
>TRBJ1-2|TRBV6-5
ASSSSVGDYGYT
>TRBJ2-3|TRBV27
ASRRLGGPDTQY
>TRBJ1-5|TRBV29-1
SVVDQSNQPQH
>TRBJ2-5|TRBV20-1
SAPGWVNQETQY
>TRBJ1-2|TRBV20-1
SARDRDNYGYT
>TRBJ2-3|TRBV18
ASSPLGGGADTQY
>TRBJ1-2|TRBV12-3/TRBV12-4
ASSSPGRYGYT
>TRBJ2-5|TRBV7-9
ASSFTSAQETQY
>TRBJ2-3|TRBV20-1
SGTSGGSTDTQY
>TRBJ2-1|TRBV10-3
AICEGTPEQF
>TRBJ2-3|TRBV10-3
AIRDRVVDTQY
>TRBJ2-4|TRBV12-3/TRBV12-4
ASSSGQGTKNIQY
>TRBJ2-4|TRBV7-2
ASSTRGGRAKNIQY
>TRBJ1-4|TRBV20-1
SARDRQGSEKLF
>TRBJ2-5|TRBV30
AWSVGETQY
>TRBJ2-7|TRBV20-1
SARNRVTYEQY
>TRBJ2-1|TRBV7-2
ASSARQGSYNEQF
>TRBJ1-4|TRBV12-3/TRBV12-4
ASSHPGAEKLF
>TRBJ2-1|TRBV5-1
ASSFPQGLLSSYNEQF
>TRBJ2-3|TRBV15
ATSRGEGTDTQY
>TRBJ2-7|TRBV7-3
ASSLKPGFSYEQY
>TRBJ1-2|TRBV4-1
ASSQGTAGNGYT
>TRBJ2-1|TRBV12-3/TRBV12-4
ASSLVFGFGTSGGLNEQF
>TRBJ1-5|TRBV29-1
SVVQGDQPQH
>TRBJ2-2|TRBV29-1
SVDTTNTGELF